The next 18 T cell receptor beta chains were all read from a single sample in a study of cytomegalovirus exposure and HLA in healthy donors (dated by TCRdb to 2015 to 2018). The library was obtained by the immunoSEQ multiplex PCR assay. TCRdb mirrors the immuneACCESS table, restricted to in-frame sequences. Some clones are absent from its copies; in checked studies, under half trace to an unresolved V gene, and the reason for the others is unknown. The sample table contains 130,000 or so clones; only one count was recorded for about nine tenths of them. Of the sample, over 3% falls within the top ten clones. Sequences were obtained from PBMCs. The origin of the receptors is a man aged 25 to 40 in good health and CMV-seronegative.

The chain uses TRBV27 and TRBJ2-1; TRBD2 aligns across 7 bases. J lost 2 bases, V lost 5 bases, and 9 bases had no gene match. The germline CDR1 and CDR2 sequences are MNHEY and SMNVEV (reference sequence). This CDR3 comprises 16 residues. The CDR3: CASSPYGGGTYNEQFF. The DNA of the CDR3 is TGTGCCAGCAGTCCCTACGGCGGGGGAACCTACAATGAGCAGTTCTTC.

V gene TRBV5-4 combines with J gene TRBJ1-2, with D possibly TRBD1 on 5 matching bases. Germline V gives CDR1 SGHNT, CDR2 YYREEE (reference sequence). The CDR3 contains 15 residues. V gave up 0 bases and J gave up 2 bases, with 11 bases separating them. The CDR3 sequence: CASSLAGIINYGYTF. DNA of the CDR3: TGTGCCAGCAGCTTGGCAGGGATCATAAACTATGGCTACACCTTC.

This chain connects TRBV28 to TRBJ2-7; 10 positions match TRBD1. Germline trimming cut 2 bases from V and 6 bases from J; bases unmatched to any gene: 13. The CDR3 contains 17 residues. Germline CDR1 reads MDHEN; CDR2 reads SYDVKM. The CDR3 sequence is CASSLPHGDRGLGEQYF. CDR3 nucleotides: TGTGCCAGCAGTTTACCCCATGGGGACAGGGGTTTAGGCGAGCAGTACTTC.

The V call is TRBV9, the J call TRBJ1-2; D is unresolved. Germline assignment: CDR1 SGDLS and CDR2 YYNGEE. The V end was cut by 2 bases, the J end by 8 bases, with 13 bases between. The CDR3 runs to 13 residues. The CDR3 nucleotides are TGTGCCAGCAGCGTCCCAAGCTACGGGGGCTACACCTTC. Encoded protein: CASSVPSYGGYTF. Full variable domain (rest looked up from reference TRBV9 and TRBJ1-2): DSGVTQTPKHLITATGQRVTLRCSPRSGDLSVYWYQQSLDQGLQFLIQYYNGEERAKGNILERFSAQQFPDLHSELNLSSLELGDSALYFCASSVPSYGGYTFGSGTRLTVV.

The J gene is TRBJ2-5, the V gene TRBV10-2; no clear D gene. This CDR3 contains 14 residues. CDR1 and CDR2 from the germline V gene are WSHSY and SAAADI. V was shortened by 6 bases and J by 2 bases, with 13 bases between the two germline ends. CDR3 DNA sequence: TGCGCCAGCAGGCAATCGGGTCGTCAAGAGACCCAGTACTTC. The encoded protein is CASRQSGRQETQYF.

The V and J genes are TRBV5-1 and TRBJ2-2; TRBD2 aligns across 12 bases. CDR3 length: 16 residues. V gave up 4 bases and J gave up 8 bases; unmatched junction bases: 9. CDR1 is SGHRS, CDR2 YFSETQ, per germline. CDR3 DNA: TGCGCCAGCAGCCAGGGACTAGCGGGCTTCAGAGGGGAGCTGTTTTTT. It codes for CASSQGLAGFRGELFF.

The V and J genes are TRBV29-1 and TRBJ1-1; unclear D gene. Germline CDR1 reads SQVTM; CDR2 reads ANQGSEA. V was pared by 3 bases and J by 1 base, with 6 bases between. The CDR3 runs 12 residues. The CDR3: CSVDTANTEAFF. DNA of the CDR3: TGCAGCGTTGATACAGCGAACACTGAAGCTTTCTTT.

The chain combines TRBV2 with TRBJ1-2; TRBD1 agrees at 8 bases. The CDR3 loop spans 14 amino acids. Trimming at V came to 7 bases and at J to 5 bases, leaving 9 bases not matched to a gene. In germline, CDR1 is SNHLY, CDR2 FYNNEI. For the CDR3, the DNA is TGTGCCAGCACGATAACAGGGGGAAGGTATGGCTACACCTTC. This codes for CASTITGGRYGYTF.

The chain has TRBV6-4 and TRBJ1-2; 7 nucleotides match TRBD1. The ends lost 6 bases at V and 8 bases at J; junction bases unmatched: 9. From germline, CDR1 is MRHNA and CDR2 SNTAGT. The CDR3 is made up of 13 amino acids. The CDR3 protein is CASRAGTASGYTF. The CDR3 nucleotides read TGTGCCAGCAGGGCCGGGACAGCGAGCGGCTACACCTTC.

J is TRBJ1-6 and V is TRBV7-8; 10 nucleotides line up with TRBD1. The CDR3 is made up of 14 amino acids. The ends lost 5 bases at V and 12 bases at J; junction bases unmatched: 7. CDR1 is SGHVS, CDR2 FQNEAQ, per germline. In DNA form, the CDR3 reads TGTGCCAGCAGCAACGACAGGGGGCGCGAACCCCTCCACTTT. Its protein product is CASSNDRGREPLHF.

The chain has TRBV20-1 and TRBJ2-3; D is ambiguous. Germline V gene lookup returns CDR1 DFQATT and CDR2 SNEGSKA (reference sequence). This CDR3 has 11 residues. The V and J ends lost 3 bases and 6 bases respectively, with 7 bases between them. CDR3 in amino acids: CSASNGDTQYF. In DNA, the CDR3 is TGCAGTGCTAGTAACGGGGATACGCAGTATTTT.

The chain links TRBV10-3 to TRBJ2-7, with a weak D call TRBD1 (6 bases). Per the germline V gene, CDR1 is ENHRY and CDR2 is SYGVKD. V shed 10 bases and J shed 5 bases, with 18 bases lying between them. The CDR3 is 13 residues long. The CDR3 here is CASLDRSFHEQYF. The CDR3 nucleotides read TGTGCCAGCCTAGACAGGTCCTTCCACGAGCAGTACTTC.

The J gene is TRBJ1-5, the V gene TRBV2; TRBD1 agrees at 7 bases. Germline V CDR1 and CDR2: SNHLY, FYNNEI. With V trimmed by 7 bases and J by 4 bases, 7 bases remained unmatched. This CDR3 has 14 residues. The CDR3 region is CASMRDSYNQPQHF. The CDR3 bases are TGTGCCAGCATGAGGGACAGCTATAATCAGCCCCAGCATTTT.

The chain is built from TRBV4-1 and TRBJ1-3; D is ambiguous. Germline CDR1 and CDR2: MGHRA and YSYEKL. The V and J ends lost 4 bases and 0 bases respectively, with 19 bases between them. The CDR3 runs 18 residues. CDR3 protein: CASSPYPGSSSSGNTIYF. The CDR3 nucleotides read TGCGCCAGCAGCCCTTATCCGGGGTCCTCTAGCTCTGGAAACACCATATATTTT.

This clone was found once. This chain connects TRBV5-1 to TRBJ1-1; D unclear. The V gene's germline CDR1 is SGHRS and CDR2 YFSETQ. Trimming shortened V by 0 bases and J by 4 bases, and 10 bases separated the two germline ends. This CDR3 is 14 amino acids long. CDR3 DNA: TGCGCCAGCAGCTTGGGGCACGGAGGCACTGAAGCTTTCTTT. This encodes CASSLGHGGTEAFF.

The genes are TRBV5-4 and TRBJ1-5; TRBD1 matches 8 bases. CDR1 and CDR2 from the germline V gene are SGHNT and YYREEE (reference sequence). The CDR3 contains 14 residues. V gave up 3 bases and J gave up 5 bases; unmatched junction bases: 4. The CDR3 nucleotides read TGTGCCAGCAGCTGGGGACAGGAGTATCAGCCCCAGCATTTT. This sequence encodes CASSWGQEYQPQHF.

The genes are TRBV6-1 and TRBJ1-2; D perhaps matches TRBD1 (5 bases). This CDR3 is built from 15 residues. Trimming took off 10 bases at V and 4 bases at J, with 22 bases between the two ends. Germline V gene lookup returns CDR1 MNHNS and CDR2 SASEGT. CDR3 region: CATSRGAQRSYGYTF. The CDR3 nucleotides are TGTGCCACATCCCGCGGGGCACAACGATCCTATGGCTACACCTTC.

This sequence joins TRBV29-1 and TRBJ1-2, with 9 bases aligning to TRBD1. The CDR3 consists of 12 residues. Germline V gene sequence: CDR1 SQVTM, CDR2 ANQGSEA. The V and J ends lost 6 bases and 3 bases, in that order; junction bases with no gene match: 2. This CDR3 is CSVQGADYGYTF. CDR3 in DNA: TGCAGCGTACAGGGGGCGGACTATGGCTACACCTTC.